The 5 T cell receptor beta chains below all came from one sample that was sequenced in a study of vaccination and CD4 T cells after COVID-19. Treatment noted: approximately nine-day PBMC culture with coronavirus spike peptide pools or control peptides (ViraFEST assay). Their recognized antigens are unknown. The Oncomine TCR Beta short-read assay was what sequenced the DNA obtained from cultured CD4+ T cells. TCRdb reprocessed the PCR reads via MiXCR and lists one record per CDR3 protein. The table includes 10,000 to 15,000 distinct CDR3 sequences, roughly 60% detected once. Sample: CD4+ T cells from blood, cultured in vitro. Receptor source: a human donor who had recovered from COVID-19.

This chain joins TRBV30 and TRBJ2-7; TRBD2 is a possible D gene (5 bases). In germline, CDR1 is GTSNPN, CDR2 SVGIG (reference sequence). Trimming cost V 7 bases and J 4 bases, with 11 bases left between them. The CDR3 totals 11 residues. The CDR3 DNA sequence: TGTGCCTTGATGGGAGTTTACGAGCAGTACTTC. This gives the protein CALMGVYEQYF.

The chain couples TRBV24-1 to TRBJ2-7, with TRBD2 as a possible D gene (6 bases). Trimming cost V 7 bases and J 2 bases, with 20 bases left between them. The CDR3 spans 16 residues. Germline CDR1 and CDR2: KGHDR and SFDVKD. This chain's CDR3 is CATRPPLAGSTYEQYF. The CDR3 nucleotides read TGTGCCACCAGACCACCCCTCGCGGGGTCAACCTACGAGCAGTACTTC.

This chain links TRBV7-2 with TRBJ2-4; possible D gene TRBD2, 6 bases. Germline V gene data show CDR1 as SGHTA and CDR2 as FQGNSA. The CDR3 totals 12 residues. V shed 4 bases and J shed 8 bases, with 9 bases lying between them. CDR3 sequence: CASSYGGDIQYF. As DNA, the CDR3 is TGTGCCAGCAGCTACGGGGGAGACATTCAGTACTTC.

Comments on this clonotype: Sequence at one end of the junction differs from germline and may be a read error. The CDR3: CASSPPAGGPPVF. The DNA for the CDR3 is TGTGCCAGCAGCCCCCCGGCGGGAGGCCCACCGGTCTTC. The rearrangement joins TRBV7-7 to TRBJ2-1; 8 bases map to TRBD2. CDR1 SSHAT and CDR2 FNYEAQ come from the germline V gene (reference sequence). The CDR3 consists of 13 residues.

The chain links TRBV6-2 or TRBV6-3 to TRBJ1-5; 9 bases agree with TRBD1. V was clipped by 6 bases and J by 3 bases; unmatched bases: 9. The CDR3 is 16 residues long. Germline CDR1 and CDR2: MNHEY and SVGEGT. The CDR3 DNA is TGTGCCAGCAGGCCCCCGGGACAGGGTTACAATCAGCCCCAGCATTTT. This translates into CASRPPGQGYNQPQHF.